These T cell receptor beta chains were read from a single sample in a study of shared clonotypes between healthy human individuals. Data came from immunoSEQ multiplex PCR; TCRdb stores just in-frame clones and leaves some out. This repertoire shows around 500,000 clones, over 60% found once; its top ten account for 10% to 15%. Material: PBMCs. Receptors originate from a woman in her 40s in good health. Some clones in this sample may be carry-over from other donors' samples. The CDR3 runs from the conserved cysteine through the conserved F or W. A D gene is named only where the DNA matches it firmly. Clone sizes are given selectively: once, few, many, or a class where the clone is expanded.

v_gene	d_gene	len	j_gene	abundance	CDR3aa	CDR3nt
TRBV5-1	TRBD1	17	TRBJ2-1	few	CASKLIFGTGGTDEQFF	TGCGCCAGCAAGCTCATCTTTGGGACAGGGGGCACAGATGAGCAGTTCTTC
TRBV7-2	.	15	TRBJ2-2	.	CASSSSRSNTGELFF	TGTGCCAGCAGCTCCTCGAGATCGAACACCGGGGAGCTGTTTTTT
TRBV11-2	.	17	TRBJ2-1	few	CASSLGGGPSSYNEQFF	TGTGCCAGCAGCTTAGGAGGAGGGCCGAGCTCCTACAATGAGCAGTTCTTC
TRBV5-1	.	14	TRBJ2-7	.	CASSPLQGTYEQYF	TGCGCCAGCAGTCCTCTCCAGGGGACCTACGAGCAGTACTTC
TRBV29-1	.	13	TRBJ1-1	few	CSARLDLNTEAFF	TGCAGCGCCCGTTTAGACCTGAACACTGAAGCTTTCTTT
TRBV4-3	.	18	TRBJ1-2	.	CASSHRTSIRGNDYGYTF	TGCGCCAGCAGCCACCGAACCTCAATAAGGGGAAATGACTATGGCTACACCTTC
TRBV30	.	13	TRBJ1-1	.	CACPGGAGTEAFF	TGTGCCTGTCCCGGGGGGGCAGGCACTGAAGCTTTCTTT
TRBV5-6	.	16	TRBJ2-7	.	CASSLGGWGSSYEQYF	TGTGCCAGCAGCTTGGGAGGGTGGGGTAGCTCCTACGAGCAGTACTTC
TRBV6-1	.	14	TRBJ1-4	few	CASRPSGESEKLFF	TGTGCCAGCAGGCCCTCGGGGGAAAGTGAAAAACTGTTTTTT
TRBV28	.	13	TRBJ1-1	.	CASSTYDTGEAFF	TGTGCCAGCAGCACATACGATACAGGTGAAGCTTTCTTT
TRBV14	.	12	TRBJ2-1	few	CASSQDGGEQFF	TGTGCCAGCAGCCAAGATGGGGGTGAGCAGTTCTTC
TRBV7-2	.	14	TRBJ1-2	.	CASSLSGQGEGYTF	TGTGCCAGCAGCTTATCGGGGCAGGGAGAGGGCTACACCTTC
TRBV5-1	TRBD1	15	TRBJ1-4	once	CASSVDRASNEKLFF	TGCGCCAGCAGCGTAGACAGGGCTTCTAATGAAAAACTGTTTTTT
TRBV28	.	13	TRBJ2-2	.	CASSFGATGELFF	TGTGCCAGCAGTTTTGGGGCCACCGGGGAGCTGTTTTTT
TRBV9	TRBD2	16	TRBJ2-1	.	CASSAGLRELYNEQFF	TGTGCCAGCAGCGCCGGGCTGCGGGAGCTCTACAATGAGCAGTTCTTC
TRBV5-4	.	13	TRBJ2-2	.	CASSFYYTGELFF	TGTGCCAGCAGCTTTTACTACACCGGGGAGCTGTTTTTT
TRBV29-1	.	14	TRBJ2-3	.	CSVDYGSSTDTQYF	TGCAGCGTTGATTATGGCAGTAGCACAGATACGCAGTATTTT
TRBV19	.	15	TRBJ2-4	few	CASSIPGIAKNIQYF	TGTGCCAGTAGTATCCCCGGGATAGCCAAAAACATTCAGTACTTC
TRBV7-8	TRBD1	14	TRBJ2-7	.	CASGLGDRGYEQYF	TGTGCCAGCGGCTTAGGAGACAGGGGCTACGAGCAGTACTTC
TRBV6-1	TRBD2	14	TRBJ2-3	.	CASSPGLATDTQYF	TGTGCCAGCAGTCCAGGACTAGCCACAGATACGCAGTATTTT
TRBV15	.	15	TRBJ1-1	few	CATSRVRVVNTEAFF	TGTGCCACCAGCAGAGTACGGGTAGTGAACACTGAAGCTTTCTTT
TRBV5-4	.	15	TRBJ1-4	.	CASSSTGTRGEKLFF	TGTGCCAGCAGCAGCACCGGGACTAGGGGTGAAAAACTGTTTTTT
TRBV6-6	TRBD1	16	TRBJ1-1	.	CASSKTGTGANTEAFF	TGTGCCAGCAGTAAGACCGGGACAGGAGCGAACACTGAAGCTTTCTTT
TRBV7-8	.	17	TRBJ2-2	.	CASSLARPGWDTGELFF	TGTGCCAGCAGCTTAGCGCGCCCGGGGTGGGACACCGGGGAGCTGTTTTTT
TRBV4-2	.	14	TRBJ2-3	.	CASSQATETAAQYF	TGTGCCAGCAGCCAAGCTACAGAGACAGCGGCGCAGTATTTT
TRBV5-1	TRBD1	16	TRBJ1-2	.	CASSYTGTGLLYGYTF	TGCGCCAGCAGCTATACCGGGACAGGGCTATTGTATGGCTACACCTTC
TRBV6-4	.	13	TRBJ2-5	.	CASSFDAGETQYF	TGTGCCAGCAGTTTCGACGCGGGGGAGACCCAGTACTTC
TRBV19	TRBD1	14	TRBJ1-2	.	CASSAWDRVYGYTF	TGTGCCAGTAGTGCCTGGGACAGGGTCTATGGCTACACCTTC
TRBV5-4	TRBD1	14	TRBJ2-5	few	CASRRSTGEETQYF	TGTGCCAGCAGGAGATCGACAGGGGAAGAGACCCAGTACTTC
TRBV5-1	.	15	TRBJ1-5	.	CASSLSGGGNQPQHF	TGCGCCAGCAGCTTGTCGGGTGGGGGAAATCAGCCCCAGCATTTT
TRBV30	.	13	TRBJ1-3	.	CACPGTPGNTIYF	TGTGCCTGCCCGGGAACCCCCGGAAACACCATATATTTT
TRBV27	TRBD2	16	TRBJ2-7	.	CASSPGLAGGPYEQYF	TGTGCCAGCAGCCCGGGACTAGCGGGAGGGCCCTACGAGCAGTACTTC
TRBV5-4	.	15	TRBJ2-7	.	CASSSDQGNRHEQYF	TGTGCCAGCAGCTCTGACCAGGGAAACCGCCACGAGCAGTACTTC
TRBV19	.	13	TRBJ1-1	.	CASSRNRETEAFF	TGTGCCAGTAGTAGAAATCGGGAAACTGAAGCTTTCTTT
TRBV20-1	.	10	TRBJ2-7	.	CSAERDEQYF	TGCAGTGCTGAGAGAGACGAGCAGTACTTC
TRBV7-2	.	13	TRBJ1-2	few	CASSAGRGYGYTF	TGTGCCAGCAGCGCCGGGCGCGGCTATGGCTACACCTTC
TRBV6-1	TRBD1	15	TRBJ1-4	.	CASSEVGTGREKLFF	TGTGCCAGCAGTGAAGTAGGGACAGGGAGGGAAAAACTGTTTTTT
TRBV7-9	.	12	TRBJ1-1	.	CAPWEGNTEAFF	TGTGCCCCTTGGGAGGGGAACACTGAAGCTTTCTTT
TRBV18	TRBD2	15	TRBJ2-1	.	CASSTGTSGNNEQFF	TGTGCCAGCTCGACGGGGACTAGCGGGAACAATGAGCAGTTCTTC
TRBV7-9	.	12	TRBJ2-7	many	CASSADRYEQYF	TGTGCCAGCAGCGCCGACAGGTACGAGCAGTACTTC
TRBV5-1	.	15	TRBJ1-1	.	CASSQRGQIDTEAFF	TGCGCCAGCAGTCAACGGGGGCAGATAGACACTGAAGCTTTCTTT
TRBV6-1	.	16	TRBJ1-5	.	CASSENVVSSNQPQHF	TGTGCCAGCAGTGAAAATGTAGTCTCTAGCAATCAGCCCCAGCATTTT
TRBV7-2	TRBD1	15	TRBJ1-4	.	CASSLAGQSNEKLFF	TGTGCCAGCAGCTTAGCGGGACAGTCGAATGAAAAACTGTTTTTT
TRBV11-2	.	13	TRBJ2-7	few	CASRPVSRHEQYF	TGTGCCAGCAGACCAGTCTCGAGACACGAGCAGTACTTC
TRBV7-2	.	13	TRBJ2-7	.	CASSTGSSYEQYF	TGTGCCAGCAGTACAGGTAGCTCCTACGAGCAGTACTTC
TRBV28	.	12	TRBJ1-4	.	CASSSPVEKLFF	TGTGCCAGCAGTTCTCCGGTTGAAAAACTGTTTTTT
TRBV5-1	.	16	TRBJ2-1	.	CASSLVAVSSYNEQFF	TGCGCCAGCAGCTTGGTGGCGGTAAGCTCCTACAATGAGCAGTTCTTC
TRBV18	.	14	TRBJ2-7	few	CASSPRWTLYEQYF	TGTGCCAGCTCACCAAGGTGGACCCTCTACGAGCAGTACTTC
TRBV6-5	.	12	TRBJ1-4	.	CAAGGRNEKLFF	TGTGCCGCGGGAGGGCGGAATGAAAAACTGTTTTTT
TRBV25-1	TRBD1	15	TRBJ2-1	.	CASRDPAGGGNEQFF	TGTGCCAGCAGGGACCCCGCAGGGGGTGGAAATGAGCAGTTCTTC
TRBV29-1	.	15	TRBJ2-7	.	CSALQSGTPLDEQYF	TGCAGCGCACTCCAATCCGGGACACCACTCGACGAGCAGTACTTC
TRBV27	TRBD2	15	TRBJ2-7	.	CASSLSSSGRGEQYF	TGTGCCAGCAGTTTATCGTCTAGCGGGAGAGGAGAGCAGTACTTC
TRBV7-9	.	16	TRBJ2-2	.	CASTNRGQLNTGELFF	TGTGCCAGCACCAACCGCGGGCAGTTGAACACCGGGGAGCTGTTTTTT
TRBV18	TRBD1	16	TRBJ1-1	.	CASSPDRGEGDTEAFF	TGTGCCAGCTCACCGGACAGGGGGGAGGGAGACACTGAAGCTTTCTTT
TRBV11-2	.	15	TRBJ2-7	.	CASSSARGRFYEQYF	TGTGCCAGCAGCTCCGCCAGGGGCAGGTTCTACGAGCAGTACTTC